The rows below give T cell receptor beta chains drawn from one sample of a study of T-cell memory formation after mild COVID-19. One entry per CDR3 protein results from TCRdb running MiXCR on the 5' RACE reads. The profile covers just over 200,000 distinct CDR3 sequences, with 9.5% appearing a single time and roughly 4% taken by the ten largest. Sequenced input: PBMCs or a T cell subset sorted from them (not recorded which). The receptors stem from a man aged 18 to 35 who had mild COVID-19 (a few samples of this study predate the infection). Cell type and time point are not known. Both conserved end residues are part of each CDR3. D genes are given only for firm matches. Some rows mark clone size as missing; the rest say once, few, many or name a class of expanded clone.

CDR3: CASSLQLYTQYF; DNA: TGTGCCAGCAGCTTACAGCTATATACGCAGTATTTT; J: TRBJ2-3; size: -; D: -; V: TRBV11-2
CDR3: CSVAYGVRDQPQHF; DNA: TGCAGCGTTGCCTACGGGGTAAGGGATCAGCCCCAGCATTTT; J: TRBJ1-5; size: -; D: -; V: TRBV29-1
CDR3: CASGPGTANTGELFF; DNA: TGTGCCAGCGGTCCCGGGACAGCGAACACCGGGGAGCTGTTTTTT; J: TRBJ2-2; size: -; D: TRBD1; V: TRBV28
CDR3: CASSLVQRGLETQYF; DNA: TGTGCCAGCAGCTTGGTGCAGCGGGGACTGGAGACCCAGTACTTC; J: TRBJ2-5; size: -; D: TRBD2; V: TRBV5-6
CDR3: CASSFINYGYTF; DNA: TGTGCCAGCAGCTTCATTAACTATGGCTACACCTTC; J: TRBJ1-2; size: many; D: -; V: TRBV7-8
CDR3: CASRAPPSGANVLTF; DNA: TGTGCCAGCAGGGCCCCGCCCTCTGGGGCCAACGTCCTGACTTTC; J: TRBJ2-6; size: few; D: -; V: TRBV6-1
CDR3: CASSSSGTLSGNTIYF; DNA: TGTGCCAGCAGTTCCTCCGGGACCCTCTCTGGAAACACCATATATTTT; J: TRBJ1-3; size: few; D: -; V: TRBV6-5
CDR3: CASSPGTSGGVGETQYF; DNA: TGCGCCAGCAGCCCAGGGACTAGCGGGGGGGTAGGAGAGACCCAGTACTTC; J: TRBJ2-5; size: few; D: TRBD2; V: TRBV4-1
CDR3: CASSPGQKPTDTQYF; DNA: TGTGCCAGCAGCCCCGGACAGAAACCCACAGATACGCAGTATTTT; J: TRBJ2-3; size: few; D: -; V: TRBV7-2
CDR3: CASSQRTGTEAFF; DNA: TGTGCCAGCAGCCAAAGGACGGGCACTGAAGCTTTCTTT; J: TRBJ1-1; size: few; D: -; V: TRBV7-8
CDR3: CASSLRGEDTEAFF; DNA: TGTGCCAGCAGCTTAAGAGGGGAGGACACTGAAGCTTTCTTT; J: TRBJ1-1; size: few; D: -; V: TRBV7-2
CDR3: CASSYLDGIGYEQYF; DNA: TGTGCCAGCAGTTACCTGGACGGCATAGGCTACGAGCAGTACTTC; J: TRBJ2-7; size: few; D: -; V: TRBV6-5
CDR3: CASSLSRDPNQPQHF; DNA: TGTGCCAGCAGCTTAAGCCGGGACCCCAATCAGCCCCAGCATTTT; J: TRBJ1-5; size: -; D: -; V: TRBV7-9
CDR3: CSAGLAGRTDTQYF; DNA: TGCAGTGCCGGACTAGCGGGACGCACAGATACGCAGTATTTT; J: TRBJ2-3; size: few; D: TRBD2; V: TRBV20-1
CDR3: CASSPGGAGANVLTF; DNA: TGTGCCAGCAGTCCCGGGGGGGCCGGGGCCAACGTCCTGACTTTC; J: TRBJ2-6; size: many; D: TRBD2; V: TRBV12-3/TRBV12-4
CDR3: CASSLRAAGAQYF; DNA: TGTGCCAGCAGCCTGAGGGCGGCCGGAGCGCAGTATTTT; J: TRBJ2-3; size: few; D: -; V: TRBV5-6
CDR3: CASSPNIGSYNEQFF; DNA: TGTGCCAGCAGTCCCAACATTGGATCCTACAATGAGCAGTTCTTC; J: TRBJ2-1; size: -; D: -; V: TRBV12-3/TRBV12-4
CDR3: CSARDPGQGGEQFF; DNA: TGCAGTGCTAGAGACCCGGGACAGGGCGGTGAGCAGTTCTTC; J: TRBJ2-1; size: -; D: TRBD1; V: TRBV20-1
CDR3: CASTRLAGGSETQYF; DNA: TGTGCCAGCACCAGACTAGCGGGAGGATCAGAGACCCAGTACTTC; J: TRBJ2-5; size: -; D: TRBD2; V: TRBV7-9
CDR3: CASSLVDTYNEQFF; DNA: TGTGCCAGCAGCTTAGTGGACACCTACAATGAGCAGTTCTTC; J: TRBJ2-1; size: many; D: -; V: TRBV7-9
CDR3: CSASRLAGGQDTQYF; DNA: TGCAGTGCTAGTCGCCTAGCGGGGGGGCAAGATACGCAGTATTTT; J: TRBJ2-3; size: -; D: TRBD2; V: TRBV20-1
CDR3: CASSSPLSGGSKNIQYF; DNA: TGTGCCAGCAGCTCTCCCTTGAGCGGGGGTTCCAAAAACATTCAGTACTTC; J: TRBJ2-4; size: -; D: TRBD2; V: TRBV5-4
CDR3: CASMRVTQYF; DNA: TGTGCCAGCATGAGAGTTACGCAGTATTTT; J: TRBJ2-3; size: many; D: -; V: TRBV28
CDR3: CASSFDSRETQYF; DNA: TGTGCCAGCAGCTTCGACTCTAGGGAGACCCAGTACTTC; J: TRBJ2-5; size: few; D: -; V: TRBV5-4
CDR3: CASSSILKGGELFF; DNA: TGCGCCAGCAGCTCCATATTGAAGGGCGGGGAGCTGTTTTTT; J: TRBJ2-2; size: -; D: -; V: TRBV5-1
CDR3: CASGGSLRDTQYF; DNA: TGTGCCAGCGGAGGGTCACTCAGAGATACGCAGTATTTT; J: TRBJ2-3; size: -; D: -; V: TRBV11-2
CDR3: CASKGTGTNEKLFF; DNA: TGTGCCAGCAAAGGGACAGGAACTAATGAAAAACTGTTTTTT; J: TRBJ1-4; size: -; D: TRBD1; V: TRBV6-5
CDR3: CASSLAPSGLQETQYF; DNA: TGCGCCAGCAGCTTGGCCCCATCGGGGCTCCAGGAGACCCAGTACTTC; J: TRBJ2-5; size: -; D: -; V: TRBV5-1
CDR3: CASSQTPSVLGNEQFF; DNA: TGTGCCAGCAGCCAGACCCCTAGCGTACTTGGGAATGAGCAGTTCTTC; J: TRBJ2-1; size: many; D: -; V: TRBV3-1
CDR3: CASSSRFGEQFF; DNA: TGTGCCAGCAGTTCACGGTTCGGTGAGCAGTTCTTC; J: TRBJ2-1; size: -; D: -; V: TRBV6-2/TRBV6-3
CDR3: CASSLRGGSTDTQYF; DNA: TGTGCCAGCAGCTTACGGGGGGGAAGCACAGATACGCAGTATTTT; J: TRBJ2-3; size: many; D: TRBD2; V: TRBV7-7
CDR3: CASSLALGMNTEAFF; DNA: TGTGCCAGCAGCTTGGCCCTAGGGATGAACACTGAAGCTTTCTTT; J: TRBJ1-1; size: -; D: -; V: TRBV5-4
CDR3: CASSLPSGEQETQYF; DNA: TGCGCCAGCAGCTTGCCTAGCGGGGAACAAGAGACCCAGTACTTC; J: TRBJ2-5; size: many; D: TRBD2; V: TRBV5-1
CDR3: CASQEGPETQYF; DNA: TGTGCCAGCCAAGAGGGGCCAGAGACCCAGTACTTC; J: TRBJ2-5; size: many; D: -; V: TRBV7-2
CDR3: CASSFRARGYGYTF; DNA: TGTGCCAGCAGCTTCCGGGCCAGAGGCTATGGCTACACCTTC; J: TRBJ1-2; size: -; D: -; V: TRBV5-4
CDR3: CASSLDRESGTQYF; DNA: TGCGCCAGCAGCTTAGACAGGGAGAGCGGTACGCAGTATTTT; J: TRBJ2-3; size: -; D: TRBD1; V: TRBV5-1
CDR3: CASSLWRHGNTIYF; DNA: TGTGCCAGCAGCTTGTGGCGACACGGAAACACCATATATTTT; J: TRBJ1-3; size: -; D: -; V: TRBV5-6
CDR3: CASSQGQDQRGLAGNTQYF; DNA: TGTGCCAGCAGCCAAGGACAGGACCAAAGGGGACTAGCGGGCAATACGCAGTATTTT; J: TRBJ2-3; size: many; D: TRBD2; V: TRBV7-8
CDR3: CSASLGNQPQHF; DNA: TGCAGTGCCTCGTTGGGGAATCAGCCCCAGCATTTT; J: TRBJ1-5; size: -; D: -; V: TRBV20-1
CDR3: CASTLATAAYEQYF; DNA: TGTGCCAGCACCTTGGCCACGGCCGCCTACGAGCAGTACTTC; J: TRBJ2-7; size: few; D: -; V: TRBV7-2
CDR3: CASSLDSNNEQFF; DNA: TGTGCCAGCAGCTTAGACAGTAACAATGAGCAGTTCTTC; J: TRBJ2-1; size: -; D: -; V: TRBV7-3
CDR3: CASSTWDRGGWETQYF; DNA: TGTGCCAGCAGTACCTGGGACAGGGGAGGTTGGGAGACCCAGTACTTC; J: TRBJ2-5; size: few; D: TRBD1; V: TRBV6-5
CDR3: CATSDPGTGYNEQFF; DNA: TGTGCCACCAGTGATCCCGGGACAGGCTACAATGAGCAGTTCTTC; J: TRBJ2-1; size: -; D: TRBD1; V: TRBV24-1
CDR3: CSVDLDSVQETQYF; DNA: TGCAGCGTTGATTTGGACAGCGTTCAAGAGACCCAGTACTTC; J: TRBJ2-5; size: many; D: -; V: TRBV29-1
CDR3: CASSIRGTETQYF; DNA: TGTGCCAGTAGTATAAGGGGTACGGAGACCCAGTACTTC; J: TRBJ2-5; size: many; D: -; V: TRBV19
CDR3: CSAGTTGELFF; DNA: TGCAGTGCCGGAACCACCGGGGAGCTGTTTTTT; J: TRBJ2-2; size: -; D: -; V: TRBV20-1
CDR3: CASSLGTVDNQPQHF; DNA: TGTGCCAGCAGCTTAGGGACTGTGGACAATCAGCCCCAGCATTTT; J: TRBJ1-5; size: -; D: -; V: TRBV7-8
CDR3: CASSRWRDRGSEQFF; DNA: TGTGCCAGCAGCCGCTGGAGGGACAGGGGGAGTGAGCAGTTCTTC; J: TRBJ2-1; size: few; D: TRBD1; V: TRBV28
CDR3: CSGFVGGATDTQYF; DNA: TGCAGTGGGTTTGTGGGGGGCGCCACAGATACGCAGTATTTT; J: TRBJ2-3; size: few; D: -; V: TRBV20-1
CDR3: CASSQPRAGREKLFF; DNA: TGCGCCAGCAGCCAACCACGGGCAGGGAGAGAAAAACTGTTTTTT; J: TRBJ1-4; size: many; D: -; V: TRBV4-1
CDR3: CASSSGGLTEAFF; DNA: TGTGCCAGCAGTTCCGGTGGGTTGACTGAAGCTTTCTTT; J: TRBJ1-1; size: many; D: -; V: TRBV7-3
CDR3: CASRTQGSGANVLTF; DNA: TGTGCCAGCAGGACACAGGGGTCTGGGGCCAACGTCCTGACTTTC; J: TRBJ2-6; size: many; D: TRBD1; V: TRBV7-2